A selection of T cell receptor beta chains follows, all from one sample in a study of post-analysis software for immune sequencing data. TCRdb re-called the PCR reads with MiXCR, one entry per CDR3 protein. The sample lists roughly 540,000 distinct CDR3 sequences, roughly 34% occurring once. The sequenced sample was blood. These receptors came from a girl under 18 with multiple sclerosis. Both conserved end residues are part of each CDR3. The D gene is left open where the match is weak. The size of a clone is reported for some rows only, either as once, few or many, or as a class for expanded clones.

CDR3nt	CDR3aa	v_gene	j_gene	abundance	d_gene	len
TGCGCCAGCAGCCTTAGACAGGGGATGAACACTGAAGCTTTCTTT	CASSLRQGMNTEAFF	TRBV5-1	TRBJ1-1	-	TRBD1	15
TGTGCCAGCAGCAAAGTGCGCAGATACGAGCAGTACTTC	CASSKVRRYEQYF	TRBV21-1	TRBJ2-7	-	-	13
TGTGCCAGCAGTTACTCGACCGGTCCGAACTATGGCTACACCTTC	CASSYSTGPNYGYTF	TRBV6-5	TRBJ1-2	few	-	15
TGTGCCAGCAGCTTACGGAGGGCGGTCACAGATACGCAGTATTTT	CASSLRRAVTDTQYF	TRBV7-2	TRBJ2-3	-	-	15
TGTGCCAGCAGTTACGCTGTCAGTTTGAGAGGGGAGACCCAGTACTTC	CASSYAVSLRGETQYF	TRBV6-5	TRBJ2-5	many	-	16
TGTGCCAGCAGTTATGGACAGGGGAGGGGGGAGACCCAGTACTTC	CASSYGQGRGETQYF	TRBV27	TRBJ2-5	few	TRBD1	15
TGCGCCAGCAGCTTAGGGGACAGATACTATGGCTACACCTTC	CASSLGDRYYGYTF	TRBV5-1	TRBJ1-2	many	TRBD1	14
TGTGCCAGCACTAGCGGGGGGGCCAATGAGCAGTTCTTC	CASTSGGANEQFF	TRBV7-2	TRBJ2-1	-	TRBD2	13
TGTGCCAGCAGTCCGATTCGCGGGGGGTATGGTGAGCAGTTCTTC	CASSPIRGGYGEQFF	TRBV27	TRBJ2-1	-	TRBD2	15
TGTGCCAGCAGGCCCCAGGGGGCGCTGACAGATACGCAGTATTTT	CASRPQGALTDTQYF	TRBV12-3/TRBV12-4	TRBJ2-3	few	TRBD1	15
TGTGCCAGCAGCGGGACGGGGGGTCCAGATACGCAGTATTTT	CASSGTGGPDTQYF	TRBV7-3	TRBJ2-3	few	TRBD2	14
TGCAGCGTTGAGAAAAGGGGCGAACCAGAGACCCAGTACTTC	CSVEKRGEPETQYF	TRBV29-1	TRBJ2-5	-	-	14
TGTGCCAGCAGCCTTTTTGGGTCAGGGGTCGGCACAGATACGCAGTATTTT	CASSLFGSGVGTDTQYF	TRBV12-3/TRBV12-4	TRBJ2-3	-	-	17
TGTGCCAGCAGCCCGGGACAGGACCGCTACGAGCAGTACTTC	CASSPGQDRYEQYF	TRBV7-3	TRBJ2-7	few	TRBD1	14
TGTGCCATCAGTCGACTAGTCAGCGAGACCCAGTACTTC	CAISRLVSETQYF	TRBV10-3	TRBJ2-5	-	-	13
TGCAGTGCTAGAGTTAGGTTGAACACTGAAGCTTTCTTT	CSARVRLNTEAFF	TRBV20-1	TRBJ1-1	-	-	13
TGTGCCAGCAGCCCCGGACAGGGGGGGGTATACGAGCAGTACTTC	CASSPGQGGVYEQYF	TRBV7-2	TRBJ2-7	-	TRBD1	15
TGTGCCATCACTTTCGCGGGGGGCGCAGATACGCAGTATTTT	CAITFAGGADTQYF	TRBV10-3	TRBJ2-3	few	TRBD2	14
TGCGCCAGCAGCTCGGGACAGGGATTAAATCAGCCCCAGCATTTT	CASSSGQGLNQPQHF	TRBV5-1	TRBJ1-5	-	TRBD1	15
TGTGCCAGCAGTTTTTCGGACAGAAATGGCTACACCTTC	CASSFSDRNGYTF	TRBV12-3/TRBV12-4	TRBJ1-2	-	-	13
TGTGCCAGCGAGGGCTCCTTCAGGACCCTCCACTTT	CASEGSFRTLHF	TRBV28	TRBJ1-6	-	-	12
TGCAGTGCGAGGGACAGGGCTCCTAATGAAAAACTGTTTTTT	CSARDRAPNEKLFF	TRBV20-1	TRBJ1-4	-	TRBD1	14
TGTGCCAGCAGCTTCAGTACTCGTACTAGCGGGGGACAAGAGACCCAGTACTTC	CASSFSTRTSGGQETQYF	TRBV7-9	TRBJ2-5	-	TRBD2	18
TGCAGTGCGCGACTAGCGGGGGTAGCCTACGAGCAGTACTTC	CSARLAGVAYEQYF	TRBV20-1	TRBJ2-7	few	TRBD2	14
TGTGCCAGCAACCGCAGAGAGCGAGGAGGTACGCAGTATTTT	CASNRRERGGTQYF	TRBV9	TRBJ2-3	-	-	14
TGTGCCAGCAGTTTTCGGGGACAGCGCACAGATACGCAGTATTTT	CASSFRGQRTDTQYF	TRBV12-3/TRBV12-4	TRBJ2-3	few	TRBD1	15
TGCGCCAGCAGCTCGGGGGGATCCTACGATGAGCAGTTCTTC	CASSSGGSYDEQFF	TRBV5-1	TRBJ2-1	-	TRBD2	14
TGTGCCAGCAGCCCTCCGGACAGTAGTAATTCACCCCTCCACTTT	CASSPPDSSNSPLHF	TRBV4-2	TRBJ1-6	once	-	15
TGCGCCAGCAGCGGAACTAGCGGCCCCTTTGGGGAGACCCAGTACTTC	CASSGTSGPFGETQYF	TRBV5-1	TRBJ2-5	few	TRBD2	16
TGTGCCAGCAGACCACCGCGGGGCTCCTACGAGCAGTACTTC	CASRPPRGSYEQYF	TRBV6-1	TRBJ2-7	few	-	14
TGTGCCAGCAGTGATCTCAGGGGGCTCTACGAGCAGTACTTC	CASSDLRGLYEQYF	TRBV25-1	TRBJ2-7	-	TRBD1	14
TGCAGTGCCAGGGACGGCTTCTATAATTCACCCCTCCACTTT	CSARDGFYNSPLHF	TRBV20-1	TRBJ1-6	many	-	14
TGTGCCAGCATTGAGGGTGCAGGGGTGGGCAATCAGCCCCAGCATTTT	CASIEGAGVGNQPQHF	TRBV6-6	TRBJ1-5	few	-	16
TGTGCCAGCAGGGGACTAGCAGGGCACAATGAGCAGTTCTTC	CASRGLAGHNEQFF	TRBV6-5	TRBJ2-1	few	TRBD2	14
TGTGCCAGCAGCCCCTACCGCATCGTCGGGGGGGCCTACGAGCAGTACTTC	CASSPYRIVGGAYEQYF	TRBV7-8	TRBJ2-7	many	TRBD2	17
TGTGCCAGCAGTTACGGGAGTTATCAGCCCCAGCATTTT	CASSYGSYQPQHF	TRBV12-3/TRBV12-4	TRBJ1-5	-	-	13
TGTGCCGCCAGTGATACGGGAACTAGCACAGATACGCAGTATTTT	CAASDTGTSTDTQYF	TRBV24-1	TRBJ2-3	-	-	15
TGCAGTGCTAGAGATCAGCAGGGCCCCTCCTACGAGCAGTACTTC	CSARDQQGPSYEQYF	TRBV20-1	TRBJ2-7	-	-	15
TGTGCCAGCAGCAAGGGGGGGCTAAACATTCAGTACTTC	CASSKGGLNIQYF	TRBV7-2	TRBJ2-4	few	-	13
TGCGCCAGCAGCTTGGCCGAGCGATGGGAGACCCAGTACTTC	CASSLAERWETQYF	TRBV5-1	TRBJ2-5	-	-	14
TGTGCCAGCACTCGGGACAGCCCAAATTCACCCCTCCACTTT	CASTRDSPNSPLHF	TRBV12-3/TRBV12-4	TRBJ1-6	-	TRBD1	14
TGTGCCAGCAGCTTAGCGTCCGGGATATACAATGAGCAGTTCTTC	CASSLASGIYNEQFF	TRBV7-2	TRBJ2-1	-	-	15
TGTGCCAGCAGTTCGGGCAGCCCTTACGAGCAGTACTTC	CASSSGSPYEQYF	TRBV27	TRBJ2-7	many	-	13
TGTGCCAGCAGCTTAGGTCGTACATATCAAGAGACCCAGTACTTC	CASSLGRTYQETQYF	TRBV7-2	TRBJ2-5	-	-	15
TGTGCCAACAGTGAAGCTGGGTTGGGGAGTCCCTCTGGAAACACCATATATTTT	CANSEAGLGSPSGNTIYF	TRBV6-1	TRBJ1-3	-	-	18
TGCGCCAGCAGCCAAGATCTAGAGGGATATGGCTACACCTTC	CASSQDLEGYGYTF	TRBV4-1	TRBJ1-2	-	-	14
TGCGCCAGCAGCAGATACGGGACACCCTCCTACAATGAGCAGTTCTTC	CASSRYGTPSYNEQFF	TRBV5-1	TRBJ2-1	few	-	16
TGTGCCAGCAGCCCTAGATCCCCTAGGAATGAGCAGTTCTTC	CASSPRSPRNEQFF	TRBV7-9	TRBJ2-1	few	-	14
TGTGCCAGCAGCTTAGCGTGGGGGGAGAGCACTGAAGCTTTCTTT	CASSLAWGESTEAFF	TRBV7-9	TRBJ1-1	-	-	15